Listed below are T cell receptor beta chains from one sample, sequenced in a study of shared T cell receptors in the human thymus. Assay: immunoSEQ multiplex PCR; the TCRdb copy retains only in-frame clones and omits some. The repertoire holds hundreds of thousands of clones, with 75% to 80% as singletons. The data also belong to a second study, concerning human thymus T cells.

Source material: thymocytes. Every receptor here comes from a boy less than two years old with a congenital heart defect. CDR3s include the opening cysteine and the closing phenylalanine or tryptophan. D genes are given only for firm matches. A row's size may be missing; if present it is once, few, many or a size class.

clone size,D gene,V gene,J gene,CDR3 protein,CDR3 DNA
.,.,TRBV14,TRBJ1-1,CASSQGSDTEAFF,TGTGCCAGCAGCCAAGGGTCGGACACTGAAGCTTTCTTT
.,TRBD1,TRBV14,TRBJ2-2,CASSQECGQGDTGELFF,TGTGCCAGCAGCCAAGAATGTGGACAGGGGGACACCGGGGAGCTGTTTTTT
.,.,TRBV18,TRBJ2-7,CASSPRGREVIYEQYF,TGTGCCAGCTCACCTCGGGGCAGGGAGGTGATATACGAGCAGTACTTC
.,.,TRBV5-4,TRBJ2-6,CASSPLGNWAFSGANVLTF,TGTGCCAGCAGCCCCCTCGGGAACTGGGCTTTCTCTGGGGCCAACGTCCTGACTTTC
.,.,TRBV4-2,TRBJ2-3,CASSPGNTDTQYF,TGTGCCAGCAGCCCAGGGAACACAGATACGCAGTATTTT
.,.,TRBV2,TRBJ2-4,CASTEGRGGGAKNIQYF,TGTGCCAGCACCGAGGGTCGGGGAGGAGGGGCCAAAAACATTCAGTACTTC
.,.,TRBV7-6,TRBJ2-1,CASSPEASSYNEQFF,TGTGCCAGCAGCCCCGAAGCGAGCTCCTACAATGAGCAGTTCTTC
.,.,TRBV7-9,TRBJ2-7,CASSPAGLGSSYEQYF,TGTGCCAGCAGCCCAGCTGGGCTAGGGAGCTCCTACGAGCAGTACTTC
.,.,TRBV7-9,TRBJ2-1,CASSLSRDILNQFF,TGTGCCAGCAGCTTATCCCGGGACATTCTAAATCAGTTCTTC
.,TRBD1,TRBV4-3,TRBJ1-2,CASSQDWTGGACGYTF,TGCGCCAGCAGCCAAGATTGGACAGGGGGCGCGTGTGGCTACACCTTC
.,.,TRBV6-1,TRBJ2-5,CASSEMRQHQETQYF,TGTGCCAGCAGTGAGATGAGGCAGCACCAAGAGACCCAGTACTTC
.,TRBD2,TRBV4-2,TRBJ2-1,CASSQDKKRGYNEQFF,TGTGCCAGCAGCCAAGATAAAAAGCGGGGCTACAATGAGCAGTTCTTC
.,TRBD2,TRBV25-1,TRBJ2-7,CASSGSSGPTYEQYF,TGTGCCAGCAGTGGCTCTAGCGGGCCTACCTACGAGCAGTACTTC
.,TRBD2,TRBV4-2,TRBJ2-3,CASSQRSGGPTDTQYF,TGTGCCAGCAGCCAACGTTCGGGAGGGCCCACAGATACGCAGTATTTT
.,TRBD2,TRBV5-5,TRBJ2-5,CASSLEAGGPLYQETQYF,TGTGCCAGCAGCTTGGAGGCGGGAGGCCCCCTGTACCAAGAGACCCAGTACTTC
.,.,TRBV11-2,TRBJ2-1,CASRAGGSYNEQFF,TGTGCCAGCAGAGCGGGCGGCTCCTACAATGAGCAGTTCTTC
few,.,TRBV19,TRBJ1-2,CASIPDRFGGYTF,TGTGCCAGTATCCCCGACAGGTTTGGTGGCTACACCTTC
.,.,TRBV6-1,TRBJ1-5,CASSPGTKSQPQHF,TGTGCCAGCAGTCCCGGGACTAAAAGTCAGCCCCAGCATTTT
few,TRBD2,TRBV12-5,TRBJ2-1,CASGLIPVTSGDYNEQFF,TGTGCTAGTGGTTTGATCCCTGTGACTAGCGGGGATTACAATGAGCAGTTCTTC
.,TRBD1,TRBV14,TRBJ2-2,CASQSGNRGGELFF,TGTGCCAGCCAAAGCGGTAACAGGGGCGGGGAGCTGTTTTTT
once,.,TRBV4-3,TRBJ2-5,CASSQVRGSETQYF,TGCGCCAGCAGCCAAGTTCGGGGGTCAGAGACCCAGTACTTC
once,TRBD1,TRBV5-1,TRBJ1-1,CASSLRQGNTEAFF,TGCGCCAGCAGCTTGAGACAGGGCAACACTGAAGCTTTCTTT
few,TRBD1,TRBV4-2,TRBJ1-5,CASSPLDRPGKEDSNQPQHF,TGTGCCAGCAGCCCCCTGGACAGGCCAGGGAAGGAGGATAGCAATCAGCCCCAGCATTTT
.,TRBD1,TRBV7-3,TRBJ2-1,CASSLGDRGNNEQFF,TGTGCCAGCAGCCTCGGGGACAGGGGTAACAATGAGCAGTTCTTC
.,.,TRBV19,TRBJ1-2,CASSIRSRDYGYTF,TGTGCCAGTAGTATAAGGAGCAGGGACTATGGCTACACCTTC
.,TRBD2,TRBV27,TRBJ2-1,CASSLWREGPYNEQFF,TGTGCCAGCAGTTTATGGCGGGAGGGCCCCTACAATGAGCAGTTCTTC
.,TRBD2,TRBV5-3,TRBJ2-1,CARSGRGTSGRAYNEQFF,TGTGCTAGAAGTGGAAGGGGGACTAGCGGGAGGGCCTACAATGAGCAGTTCTTC
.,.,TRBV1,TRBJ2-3,CTSSQEGREGQTDTQYF,TGCACCAGCAGCCAGGAGGGCCGGGAGGGCCAAACAGATACGCAGTATTTT
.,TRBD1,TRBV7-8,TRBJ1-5,CASSSGTGNYQPQHF,TGTGCCAGCAGCTCCGGGACAGGGAACTATCAGCCCCAGCATTTT
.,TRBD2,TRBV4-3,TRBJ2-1,CASSQDLSLAGVRYNEQFF,TGCGCCAGCAGCCAAGATCTGTCCCTAGCGGGAGTACGGTACAATGAGCAGTTCTTC
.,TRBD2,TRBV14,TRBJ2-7,CASSQVRASGRFEQYF,TGTGCCAGCAGCCAAGTCCGGGCTAGCGGGAGATTTGAGCAGTACTTC
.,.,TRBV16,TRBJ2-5,CASSQSPGYETQYF,TGTGCCAGCAGCCAATCCCCAGGGTACGAGACCCAGTACTTC
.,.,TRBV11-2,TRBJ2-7,CASSLGTWHSPLEQYF,TGTGCCAGCAGCTTAGGTACGTGGCATTCCCCCTTGGAGCAGTACTTC
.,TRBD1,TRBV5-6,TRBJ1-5,CASSRRDRELPGGNQPQHF,TGTGCCAGCAGCCGGCGGGACAGGGAACTCCCAGGAGGCAATCAGCCCCAGCATTTT
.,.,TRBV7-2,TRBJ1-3,CASSFSHWGGTGGNTIYF,TGTGCCAGCAGCTTCAGCCACTGGGGGGGAACGGGTGGAAACACCATATATTTT
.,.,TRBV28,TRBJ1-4,CASSSRGRDKEKLFF,TGTGCCAGCAGCTCCCGGGGCAGGGACAAAGAAAAACTGTTTTTT
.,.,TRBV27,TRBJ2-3,CASSCRDFPTDTQYF,TGTGCCAGCAGTTGCCGGGACTTCCCCACAGATACGCAGTATTTT
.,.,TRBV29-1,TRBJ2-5,CSVEHPTKQGKLEETQYF,TGCAGCGTTGAGCACCCAACTAAACAGGGTAAATTAGAAGAGACCCAGTACTTC
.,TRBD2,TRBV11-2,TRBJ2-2,CASSLEGGTTGELFF,TGTGCCAGCAGCTTAGAGGGAGGGACCACCGGGGAGCTGTTTTTT
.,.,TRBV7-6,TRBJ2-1,CASSLDSYNEQFF,TGTGCCAGCAGCTTAGACAGCTACAATGAGCAGTTCTTC
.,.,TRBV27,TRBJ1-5,CASSPWRRPNQPQHF,TGTGCCAGCAGTCCGTGGAGACGGCCCAATCAGCCCCAGCATTTT
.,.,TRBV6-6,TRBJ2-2,CASGLTSPGELFF,TGTGCCAGCGGATTGACTAGTCCCGGGGAGCTGTTTTTT
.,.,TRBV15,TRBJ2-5,CATSRDLLGSVGGETQYF,TGTGCCACCAGCAGAGATCTGCTCGGGAGCGTGGGTGGAGAGACCCAGTACTTC
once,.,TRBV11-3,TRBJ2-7,CASSLGSRGTYEQYF,TGTGCCAGCAGCTTAGGATCGCGCGGGACCTACGAGCAGTACTTC
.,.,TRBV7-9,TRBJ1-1,CASSPHWNTEAFF,TGTGCCAGCAGTCCCCACTGGAACACTGAAGCTTTCTTT
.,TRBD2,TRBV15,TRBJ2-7,CATSRDRASGTTGTYEQYF,TGTGCCACCAGCAGAGATCGGGCTAGCGGGACCACAGGGACCTACGAGCAGTACTTC
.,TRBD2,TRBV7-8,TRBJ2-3,CASSLAFGGGTDTQYF,TGTGCCAGCAGCTTAGCTTTCGGGGGAGGGACAGATACGCAGTATTTT
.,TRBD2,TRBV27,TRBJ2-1,CASSLRSGTHNEQFF,TGTGCCAGCAGTTTAAGAAGCGGGACCCACAATGAGCAGTTCTTC